This T cell receptor beta chain was identified in a study of T cells after yellow fever vaccination. Findings and limits, study-wide: Abundant bulk-derived clonotypes could contaminate FACS-sorted repertoires. A limited proportion of clonotypes was detected within both the CD4 and CD8 compartments. Among primary-vaccination clones, most reappeared after the booster, at just under 98% for CD4 and under 90% for CD8.

Researchers made TCR cDNA using 5'RACE template switching, and this step added a universal primer site and UMIs. TCRdb fed the 5' RACE reads into MiXCR, producing one record per CDR3 protein. Among roughly 500,000 distinct CDR3 sequences, 15% to 20% were seen once, and the ten largest hold over 11%. This clonotype was detected only a few times. What it binds is not known. V was trimmed by 6 bases and J by 2 bases, leaving 9 bases between them. The CDR3 consists of 13 residues. Germline CDR1 MNHNS, CDR2 SASEGT. The sample in question was PBMCs, obtained 15 days after the yellow fever booster vaccination. The chain joins TRBV6-1 to TRBJ2-3, with a possible D match to TRBD2 (5 bases). This TCR derives from a man under 40 who received the YFV17D yellow fever vaccine. CDR3 sequence: CASRAGNTDTQYF. In DNA form, the CDR3 reads TGTGCCAGCAGGGCCGGGAACACAGATACGCAGTATTTT.